The 28 T cell receptor beta chains presented below share a single source sample, sequenced in a study of identical twins (TCRdb year 2016). Library prep was done by 5' RACE. The reads were generated on an Illumina HiSeq 2000. The raw public data were reprocessed by TCRdb itself: fastp quality trimming at Q25, MiXCR clonotype calling, in-frame beta chains only. Records with the same CDR3 protein are collapsed into one entry carrying the most frequent genes and DNA. Counted in this sample were about 690,000 distinct CDR3 sequences; 5.5% to 7.5% of them appeared once. The top ten clones comprise around 1.9% of the sample. Material for sequencing was naive T cells sorted from blood. The meaning of the sample's cell subset or site label: cells isolated with a human naive T-cell isolation kit. Source of these receptors: a man aged 18 to 29 in good health.

Many counts were recorded for this clonotype. This chain joins TRBV6-2 or TRBV6-3 and TRBJ2-7, with 8 bases matching TRBD1. CDR1 and CDR2 from the germline V gene are MNHEY and SVGEGT. The trim removed 6 bases at V and 4 bases at J, leaving 11 bases unmatched. The CDR3 is 15 amino acids. The CDR3 loop reads CASSPQGALRYEQYV. CDR3 nucleotide sequence: TGTGCCAGCAGCCCCCAGGGGGCTCTTCGGTACGAGCAGTACGTC.

This clonotype was seen ten or more times. The CDR3 DNA follows: TGTGCCAGCAGTTTCGGGACAGCCCGATCCTTCCACTACAATGAGCAGTTCTTC. This encodes CASSFGTARSFHYNEQFF. This sequence joins TRBV27 and TRBJ2-1; TRBD1 agrees at 7 bases. This CDR3 has 18 amino acids. Germline CDR1 reads MNHEY; CDR2 reads SMNVEV (reference sequence). With V trimmed by 3 bases and J by 3 bases, 14 bases remained unmatched.

Here the CDR3 reads CASSGYVTGLRTDTQYF. The CDR3, as DNA: TGTGCCAGCAGTGGATACGTGACAGGGCTTCGCACAGATACGCAGTATTTT. V is TRBV2 and J is TRBJ2-3, with 7 bases lining up with TRBD1. After removal of 4 bases from V and 1 base from J, the junction contained 11 bases not matched to a gene. The CDR3 has 17 amino acids. Germline CDR1 is SNHLY and CDR2 is FYNNEI.

The chain couples TRBV6-1 to TRBJ2-2; TRBD2 matches 11 bases. The CDR3 runs 18 residues. CDR1 MNHNS and CDR2 SASEGT come from the germline V gene. The V segment lost 5 bases and the J segment 6 bases; nucleotides outside the gene matches: 14. For the CDR3, the DNA is TGTGCCAGCAGTCAACTATCCGTAGCGGGAGGGCCAGCCGGGGAGCTGTTTTTT. It codes for CASSQLSVAGGPAGELFF.

This clonotype was observed many times. The chain recombines TRBV7-9 with TRBJ2-1; tentative D call: TRBD2 (7 bases). Germline loops: CDR1 SEHNR, CDR2 FQNEAQ (reference sequence). The V gene lost 5 bases and the J gene lost 6 bases, with 14 bases spanning the gap. The CDR3 consists of 14 residues. As DNA, the CDR3 is TGTGCCAGCAGCGGAGCCGGGGGGCCCAATGAGCAGTTCTTC. The encoded protein is CASSGAGGPNEQFF.

The table lists this clonotype with many counts. The chain has TRBV12-3 or TRBV12-4 and TRBJ2-7; 9 bases are shared with TRBD2. V lost 5 bases to trimming and J lost 2 bases; unmatched junction nucleotides: 4. The CDR3 runs 14 residues. The CDR3 loop reads CASSLSGSAYEQYF. In nucleotides, the CDR3 is TGTGCCAGCAGTCTTAGCGGGAGCGCCTACGAGCAGTACTTC.

There are many counts of this clonotype. The genes are TRBV12-3 or TRBV12-4 and TRBJ1-5; perhaps TRBD1 as D (5 bases). V was cut by 2 bases and J by 9 bases, with 14 bases left in between. The CDR3 is 14 residues long. DNA of the CDR3: TGTGCCAGCAGTTTACTCGACAGCCTTGCGCCCCAGCATTTT. Its protein is CASSLLDSLAPQHF.

This clonotype was seen repeatedly, ten times or more. V and J are TRBV21-1 and TRBJ2-3; the DNA was not used to check the table's D call, TRBD1. TRBV21-1 is given as a pseudogene. The CDR3 is made up of 21 amino acids. The CDR3 protein is CASSKPDREKSMRSDQGTQYF. The DNA for the CDR3 is TGTGCCAGCAGCAAACCCGACCGGGAAAAATCAATGAGGTCGGATCAGGGTACGCAGTATTTT.

This clonotype was seen a few times. J is TRBJ2-1 and V is TRBV24-1; D is perhaps TRBD1 (6 bases). This CDR3 has 14 amino acids. Germline loops: CDR1 KGHDR, CDR2 SFDVKD. V lost 9 bases and J 5 bases, leaving 16 bases between the germline ends. The CDR3 protein is CATRTASNHNEQFF. As DNA, the CDR3 is TGTGCCACCCGGACAGCCTCAAACCACAATGAGCAGTTCTTC.

This chain links TRBV6-2 or TRBV6-3 with TRBJ1-1; no clear D gene. Germline V CDR1 and CDR2: MNHEY, SVGEGT. V lost 6 bases to trimming and J lost 10 bases, with 12 bases between them. The CDR3 extends over 11 amino acids. CDR3 DNA sequence: TGTGCCAGCAGCATAGGTGTCGGAGCTTTCTTT. This codes for CASSIGVGAFF.

This clonotype appeared a few times. The chain carries TRBV20-1 and TRBJ2-2; 7 nucleotides line up with TRBD2. The CDR3 loop spans 16 amino acids. Losses at the gene ends were 6 bases for V and 4 bases for J; bases not matched to a gene: 14. Germline values: CDR1 DFQATT, CDR2 SNEGSKA (reference sequence). The CDR3 spells CSAPIWGEGLTGELFF. In nucleotides, the CDR3 is TGCAGTGCCCCAATCTGGGGGGAGGGCCTCACCGGGGAGCTGTTTTTT.

In this sample, this clonotype turned up many times. V and J are TRBV12-3 or TRBV12-4 and TRBJ2-5; 7 positions match TRBD1. V lost 5 bases to trimming and J lost 5 bases; unmatched junction nucleotides: 5. The CDR3 is made up of 13 amino acids. For the CDR3, the DNA is TGTGCCAGCAGTACCAGGGGGTACGAGACCCAGTACTTC. Residues: CASSTRGYETQYF.

This clonotype was seen repeatedly, ten times or more. This chain connects TRBV5-1 to TRBJ2-7; 11 positions match TRBD1. The CDR3 spans 14 residues. V was pared by 3 bases and J by 5 bases, with 4 bases of the junction left unmatched. Germline V gene sequence: CDR1 SGHRS, CDR2 YFSETQ. The CDR3 region has the DNA TGCGCCAGCAGCTCGGACAGGGGGCTGGACGAGCAGTACTTC. Protein: CASSSDRGLDEQYF.

The V and J genes are TRBV6-1 and TRBJ1-5; the D is unclear. The CDR3 totals 11 residues. The V gene lost 8 bases and the J gene lost 4 bases, with 6 bases spanning the gap. Germline V gives CDR1 MNHNS, CDR2 SASEGT. CDR3 loop: CASGINQPQHF. The CDR3 DNA sequence: TGTGCCAGCGGGATAAATCAGCCCCAGCATTTT.

Ten or more counts support this clonotype. This sequence joins TRBV20-1 and TRBJ1-1, with 7 bases aligning to TRBD1. Unmatched junction bases numbered 10, after V lost 5 bases and J lost 1 base. The CDR3 is 15 amino acids. The germline V gene encodes CDR1 DFQATT and CDR2 SNEGSKA (reference sequence). In DNA form, the CDR3 reads TGCAGTGCTGCCCCGAAGACAGGGCAGAACACTGAAGCTTTCTTT. This gives the protein CSAAPKTGQNTEAFF.

This clonotype appeared a few times. The rearrangement links TRBV6-2 or TRBV6-3 to TRBJ2-7; 10 positions match TRBD2. The length of the CDR3 is 15 residues. V lost 2 bases, J lost 7 bases, and 8 bases stayed unmatched. Germline CDR1 is MNHEY and CDR2 is SVGEGT. CDR3 nucleotides: TGTGCCAGCAGTTACGGAGCGGGAGGGCCTCTTGAGCAGTACGTC. It translates to CASSYGAGGPLEQYV.

This clonotype has a handful of counts. The chain combines TRBV12-3 or TRBV12-4 with TRBJ1-6; TRBD1 agrees at 7 bases. Losses at the gene ends were 5 bases for V and 6 bases for J; bases not matched to a gene: 7. The CDR3 has 15 amino acids. The CDR3 DNA reads TGTGCCAGCAGTCAGGGACAGACTTCTAATTCACCCCTCCACTTT. This gives the protein CASSQGQTSNSPLHF.

The gene calls are TRBV28 and TRBJ2-7; D may match TRBD1 or TRBD2 (5 bases each). The CDR3 is made up of 12 amino acids. V shed 6 bases and J shed 6 bases, with 12 bases lying between them. Germline CDR1 and CDR2: MDHEN and SYDVKM. CDR3 in amino acids: CASRAGAREQYF. The CDR3 DNA follows: TGTGCCAGCAGGGCCGGGGCCCGCGAGCAGTACTTC.

Many counts were recorded for this clonotype. V gene TRBV29-1 combines with J gene TRBJ2-5; TRBD2 matches at 13 bases. Trimming removed 5 bases from V and 4 bases from J; junction bases left unmatched: 4. The V gene's germline CDR1 is SQVTM and CDR2 ANQGSEA. The CDR3 runs 14 residues. The CDR3 protein is CSVIGLAGVETQYF. The DNA for the CDR3 is TGCAGCGTTATTGGACTAGCGGGAGTAGAGACCCAGTACTTC.

In DNA form, the CDR3 reads TGCGCCAGCAGCTTTTACAGGGGGATTGGAGATACGCAGTATTTT. Translating gives CASSFYRGIGDTQYF. The chain recombines TRBV4-3 with TRBJ2-3; 8 positions agree with TRBD1. This CDR3 comprises 15 residues. The germline V gene has CDR1 LGHNA and CDR2 YSLEER. Trimming cost V 5 bases and J 5 bases; bases outside gene matches: 9.

This clonotype appeared a few times. V gene TRBV6-2 or TRBV6-3 combines with J gene TRBJ1-6; TRBD1 aligns across 9 bases. V trimming: 5 bases; J trimming: 10 bases; junction bases outside the gene matches: 9. The CDR3 runs 15 residues. Germline V gene data show CDR1 as MNHEY and CDR2 as SVGEGT. CDR3 in amino acids: CASSLPGQGASPLHF. DNA for the CDR3: TGTGCCAGCAGTCTCCCGGGACAGGGAGCATCACCCCTCCACTTT.

This clonotype was seen ten or more times. The chain links TRBV29-1 to TRBJ2-1; D may correspond to TRBD1 or TRBD2 (5 bases each). The CDR3 contains 12 residues. Trimming cost V 8 bases and J 4 bases, with 12 bases left between them. Looked up from germline, CDR1 is SQVTM and CDR2 is ANQGSEA. CDR3 residues: CSPRGAYNEQFF. In DNA, the CDR3 is TGCAGCCCCCGGGGCGCGTACAATGAGCAGTTCTTC.

This clonotype was observed a handful of times. The rearrangement joins TRBV7-9 to TRBJ1-5; perhaps TRBD1 as D (5 bases). The CDR3 is 14 residues long. CDR1 SEHNR and CDR2 FQNEAQ come from the germline V gene (reference sequence). V was clipped by 5 bases and J by 6 bases, with 14 bases between them. The CDR3 DNA is TGTGCCAGCAGCAACTCCAGGGATGGTCAGCCCCAGCATTTT. As protein: CASSNSRDGQPQHF.

This clonotype was picked up many times. V gene TRBV29-1 combines with J gene TRBJ2-7; tentative D call: TRBD2 (5 bases). V lost 2 bases and J 3 bases, leaving 11 bases between the germline ends. Germline CDR1 is SQVTM and CDR2 is ANQGSEA. The CDR3 covers 13 residues. CDR3 region: CSVENGSGYEQYF. As DNA, the CDR3 is TGCAGCGTTGAAAATGGGAGCGGCTACGAGCAGTACTTC.

This clonotype has ten or more counts. The chain combines TRBV7-9 with TRBJ2-1, with unresolved D. With 0 bases removed from V and 1 base from J, the gap between germline ends came to 7 bases. Germline assignment: CDR1 SEHNR and CDR2 FQNEAQ (reference sequence). The CDR3 contains 15 residues. CDR3 sequence (DNA): TGTGCCAGCAGCTTAGCGGGATTATCCTACAATGAGCAGTTCTTC. Translated: CASSLAGLSYNEQFF.

This clonotype appeared a few times. The chain has TRBV4-2 and TRBJ2-7; TRBD2 matches at 9 bases. Losses at the gene ends were 1 base for V and 9 bases for J; bases not matched to a gene: 7. Germline V gene sequence: CDR1 LGHNA, CDR2 YNFKEQ. This CDR3 has 14 residues. Here the CDR3 reads CASSQGTSEIGQYF. The CDR3, as DNA: TGTGCCAGCAGCCAAGGGACTAGCGAAATTGGGCAGTACTTC.

This clonotype appeared many times. V gene TRBV28 combines with J gene TRBJ1-2, with TRBD1 identical over 7 bases. The germline V gene has CDR1 MDHEN and CDR2 SYDVKM. The CDR3 has 15 amino acids. V was clipped by 5 bases and J by 3 bases; unmatched bases: 9. The CDR3 sequence is CASSPLDRRDYGYTF. CDR3 nucleotide sequence: TGTGCCAGCAGTCCACTGGACAGGCGTGACTATGGCTACACCTTC.

This clonotype was observed at least ten times. This sequence joins TRBV3-1 and TRBJ2-5; D is unresolved. The CDR3 is made up of 11 amino acids. Trimming removed 3 bases at V and 5 bases at J, with 4 bases between. CDR1 and CDR2 (germline): LGHDT, YNNKEL (reference sequence). The CDR3 region has the DNA TGTGCCAGCAGCCACCCGGAGACCCAGTACTTC. Residues: CASSHPETQYF.